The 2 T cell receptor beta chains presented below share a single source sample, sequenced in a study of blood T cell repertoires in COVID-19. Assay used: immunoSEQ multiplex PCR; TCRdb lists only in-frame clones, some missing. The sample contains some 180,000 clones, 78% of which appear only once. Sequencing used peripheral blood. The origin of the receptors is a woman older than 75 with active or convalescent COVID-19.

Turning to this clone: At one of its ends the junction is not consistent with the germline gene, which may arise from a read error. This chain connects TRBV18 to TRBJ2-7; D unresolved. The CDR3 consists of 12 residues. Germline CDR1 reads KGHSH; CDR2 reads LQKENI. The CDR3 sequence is CASSPGLYGQYF. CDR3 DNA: TGTGCCAGCTCACCCGGTCTATACGGGCAGTACTTC.

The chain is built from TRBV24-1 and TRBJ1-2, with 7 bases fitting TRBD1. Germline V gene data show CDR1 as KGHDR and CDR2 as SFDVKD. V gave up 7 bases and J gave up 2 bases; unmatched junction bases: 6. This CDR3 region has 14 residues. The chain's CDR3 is CATSSTGVNYGYTF. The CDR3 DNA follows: TGTGCCACCAGCTCAACAGGGGTCAACTATGGCTACACCTTC.